The clone carrying this T cell receptor (beta chain) was detected a few times. The antigen remains unidentified. TCRdb reprocessed the RT-PCR reads via MiXCR and lists one record per CDR3 protein. The repertoire holds roughly 460,000 distinct CDR3 sequences, with about a tenth as singletons. These data come from a study of response to subunit inactivated influenza vaccine. Study-wide points: The authors offered the suggestion that each seasonal influenza vaccination recruits few new T cells.

V was shortened by 0 bases and J by 6 bases, with 10 bases between the two germline ends. The CDR3 consists of 14 residues. The sample in question was PBMCs from blood, obtained 35 to 45 days after vaccination. The TCR originated in a middle-aged man who received an inactivated influenza vaccine. The chain is built from TRBV12-3 or TRBV12-4 and TRBJ2-3; D gene ambiguous. The CDR3 bases are TGTGCCAGCAGTTTAGCGGCAGTGTCGGATACGCAGTATTTT. This codes for CASSLAAVSDTQYF.